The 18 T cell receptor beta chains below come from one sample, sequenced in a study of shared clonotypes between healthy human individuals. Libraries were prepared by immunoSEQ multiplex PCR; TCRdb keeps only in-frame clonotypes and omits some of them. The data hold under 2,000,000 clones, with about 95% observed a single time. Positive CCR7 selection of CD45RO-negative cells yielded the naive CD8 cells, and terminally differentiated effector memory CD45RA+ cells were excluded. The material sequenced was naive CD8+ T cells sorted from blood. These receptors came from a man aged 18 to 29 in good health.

The chain's CDR3 is CASSSLVNSPLHF. The CDR3 coding sequence is TGTGCCAGCAGTTCGTTAGTAAATTCACCCCTCCACTTT. This chain links TRBV28 with TRBJ1-6; D ambiguous. Deletions cut 4 bases from V and 7 bases from J, with 8 bases between. The germline V gene encodes CDR1 MDHEN and CDR2 SYDVKM. This CDR3 spans 13 amino acids.

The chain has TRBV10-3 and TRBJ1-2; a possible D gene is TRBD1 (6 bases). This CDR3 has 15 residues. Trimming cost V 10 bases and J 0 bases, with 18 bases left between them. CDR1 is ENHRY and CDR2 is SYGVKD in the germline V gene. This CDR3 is CATRDTDLPNYGYTF. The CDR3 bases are TGTGCCACTCGGGACACCGACTTACCTAACTATGGCTACACCTTC.

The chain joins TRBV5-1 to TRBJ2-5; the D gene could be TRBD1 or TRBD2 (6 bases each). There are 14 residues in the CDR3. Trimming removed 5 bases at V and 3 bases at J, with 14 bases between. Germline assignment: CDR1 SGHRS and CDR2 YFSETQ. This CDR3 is CASREEGVEETQYF. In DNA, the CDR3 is TGCGCCAGCAGAGAGGAGGGGGTTGAAGAGACCCAGTACTTC.

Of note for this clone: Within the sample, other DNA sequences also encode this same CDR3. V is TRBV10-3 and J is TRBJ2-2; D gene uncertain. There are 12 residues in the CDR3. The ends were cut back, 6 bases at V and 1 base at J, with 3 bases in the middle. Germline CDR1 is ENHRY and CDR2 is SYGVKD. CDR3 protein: CAIRGNTGELFF. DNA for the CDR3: TGTGCCATCAGGGGGAACACCGGGGAGCTGTTTTTT.

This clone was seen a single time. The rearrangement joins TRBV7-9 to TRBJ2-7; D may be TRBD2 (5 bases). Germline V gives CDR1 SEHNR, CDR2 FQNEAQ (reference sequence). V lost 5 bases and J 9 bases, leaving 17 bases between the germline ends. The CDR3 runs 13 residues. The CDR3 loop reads CASSPPGKLAQYF. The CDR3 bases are TGTGCCAGCAGCCCCCCCGGGAAGTTGGCGCAGTACTTC.

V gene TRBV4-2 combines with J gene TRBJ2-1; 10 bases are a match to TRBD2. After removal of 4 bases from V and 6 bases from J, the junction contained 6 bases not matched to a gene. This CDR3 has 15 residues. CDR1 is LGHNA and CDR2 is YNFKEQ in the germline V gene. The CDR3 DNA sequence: TGTGCCAGCAGCCCTCGACTAGCGGGCCCCAATGAGCAGTTCTTC. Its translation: CASSPRLAGPNEQFF.

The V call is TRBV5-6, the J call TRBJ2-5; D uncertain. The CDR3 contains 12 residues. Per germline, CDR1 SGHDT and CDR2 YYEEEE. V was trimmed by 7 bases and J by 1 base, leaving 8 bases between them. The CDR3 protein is CASGVVQETQYF. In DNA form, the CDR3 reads TGTGCCAGCGGGGTGGTCCAAGAGACCCAGTACTTC.

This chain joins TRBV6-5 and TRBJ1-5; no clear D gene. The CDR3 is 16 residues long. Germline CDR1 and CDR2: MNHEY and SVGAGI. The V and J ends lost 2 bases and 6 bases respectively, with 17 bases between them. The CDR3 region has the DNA TGTGCCAGCAGTTACATCAATGAGGAGCGAATTCAGCCCCAGCATTTT. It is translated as CASSYINEERIQPQHF.

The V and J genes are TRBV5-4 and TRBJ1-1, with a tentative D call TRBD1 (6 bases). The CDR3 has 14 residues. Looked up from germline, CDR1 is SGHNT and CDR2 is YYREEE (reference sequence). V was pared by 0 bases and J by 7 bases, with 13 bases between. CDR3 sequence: CASSLDDRFYEAFF. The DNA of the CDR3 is TGTGCCAGCAGCTTGGACGACAGGTTTTATGAAGCTTTCTTT.

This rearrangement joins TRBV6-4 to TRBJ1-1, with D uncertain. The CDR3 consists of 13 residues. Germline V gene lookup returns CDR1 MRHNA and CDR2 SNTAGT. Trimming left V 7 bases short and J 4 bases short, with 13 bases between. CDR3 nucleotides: TGTGCCAGCAAAGCCGAAAGCGGCACTGAAGCTTTCTTT. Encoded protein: CASKAESGTEAFF.

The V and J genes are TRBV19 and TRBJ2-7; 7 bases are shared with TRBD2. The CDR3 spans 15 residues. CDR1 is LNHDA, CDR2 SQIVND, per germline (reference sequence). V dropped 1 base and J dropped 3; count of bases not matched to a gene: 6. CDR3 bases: TGTGCCAGTAGTATAGTCGGCGGGGGAATCTACGAGCAGTACTTC. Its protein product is CASSIVGGGIYEQYF.

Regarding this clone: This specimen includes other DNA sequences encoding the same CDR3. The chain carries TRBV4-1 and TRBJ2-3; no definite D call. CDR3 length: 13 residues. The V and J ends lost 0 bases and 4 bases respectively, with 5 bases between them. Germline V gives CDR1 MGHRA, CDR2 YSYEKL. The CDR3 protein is CASSQEGPDTQYF. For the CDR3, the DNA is TGCGCCAGCAGCCAAGAAGGGCCAGATACGCAGTATTTT.

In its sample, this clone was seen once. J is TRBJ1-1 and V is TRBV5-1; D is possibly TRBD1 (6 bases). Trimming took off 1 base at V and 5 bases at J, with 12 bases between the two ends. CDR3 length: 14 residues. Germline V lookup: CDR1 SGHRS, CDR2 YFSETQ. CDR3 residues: CASSLFGGPTEAFF. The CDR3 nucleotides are TGCGCCAGCAGCTTGTTCGGGGGGCCGACTGAAGCTTTCTTT.

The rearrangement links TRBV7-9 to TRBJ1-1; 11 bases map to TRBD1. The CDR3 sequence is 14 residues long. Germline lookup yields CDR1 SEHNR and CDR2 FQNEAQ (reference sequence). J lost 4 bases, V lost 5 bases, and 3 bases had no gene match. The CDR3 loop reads CASSGQGAATEAFF. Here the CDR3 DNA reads TGTGCCAGCAGCGGACAGGGGGCGGCCACTGAAGCTTTCTTT.

The CDR3 is CASSLDGFEQFF. In DNA, the CDR3 is TGTGCCAGCAGCTTAGACGGGTTTGAGCAGTTCTTC. The chain combines TRBV7-3 with TRBJ2-1; D is uncertain. Germline V CDR1 and CDR2: SGHTA, FQGTGA. The CDR3 has 12 residues. V dropped 2 bases and J dropped 9 bases, with 8 bases sitting between them.

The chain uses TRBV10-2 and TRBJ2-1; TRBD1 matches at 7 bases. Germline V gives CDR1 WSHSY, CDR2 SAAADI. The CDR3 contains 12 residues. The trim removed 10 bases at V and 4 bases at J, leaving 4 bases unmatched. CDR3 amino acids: CATQTGYNEQFF. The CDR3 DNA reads TGCGCCACCCAGACAGGGTACAATGAGCAGTTCTTC.

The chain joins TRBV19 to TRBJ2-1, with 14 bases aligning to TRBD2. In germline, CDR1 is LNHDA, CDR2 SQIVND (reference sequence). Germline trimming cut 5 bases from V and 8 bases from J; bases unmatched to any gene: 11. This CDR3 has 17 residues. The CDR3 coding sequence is TGTGCCAGTAGTCCGCCGGGACTAGCGGGAGTGTCGGATGAGCAGTTCTTC. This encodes CASSPPGLAGVSDEQFF.

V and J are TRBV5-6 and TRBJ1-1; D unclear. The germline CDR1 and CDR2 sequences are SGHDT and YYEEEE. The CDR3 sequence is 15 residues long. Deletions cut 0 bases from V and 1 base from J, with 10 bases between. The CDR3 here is CASSLAWQENTEAFF. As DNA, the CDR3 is TGTGCCAGCAGCTTGGCGTGGCAGGAGAACACTGAAGCTTTCTTT.